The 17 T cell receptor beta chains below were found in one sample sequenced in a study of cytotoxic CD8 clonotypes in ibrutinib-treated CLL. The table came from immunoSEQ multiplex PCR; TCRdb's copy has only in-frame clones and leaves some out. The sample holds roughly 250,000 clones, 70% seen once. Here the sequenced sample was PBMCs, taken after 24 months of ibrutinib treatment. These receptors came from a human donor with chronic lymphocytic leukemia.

The CDR3: CASSSGIPDTQYF. CDR3 nucleotide sequence: TGTGCCAGCAGCTCAGGGATCCCAGATACGCAGTATTTT. The rearrangement joins TRBV7-6 to TRBJ2-3; D might be TRBD1 (5 bases). CDR1 and CDR2 from the germline V gene are SGHVS and FNYEAQ. V shed 4 bases and J shed 4 bases, with 9 bases lying between them. This CDR3 has 13 amino acids.

The CDR3 region is CASSLEGDSTDTQYF. The DNA of the CDR3 is TGTGCCAGCAGCTTAGAGGGCGATAGCACAGATACGCAGTATTTT. This rearrangement joins TRBV11-2 to TRBJ2-3; D ambiguous. The CDR3 covers 15 residues. Trimming removed 0 bases from V and 0 bases from J, with 7 bases in between. CDR1 SGHAT and CDR2 FQNNGV come from the germline V gene.

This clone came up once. The CDR3 DNA reads as TGTGCCAGCAGCCCCCAGAGACTAGCCGGGGAGCTGTTTTTT. Amino acid sequence: CASSPQRLAGELFF. The chain couples TRBV27 to TRBJ2-2, with D possibly TRBD2 on 6 matching bases. Per the germline V gene, CDR1 is MNHEY and CDR2 is SMNVEV (reference sequence). This CDR3 is 14 amino acids long. V was trimmed by 6 bases and J by 6 bases, leaving 14 bases between them.

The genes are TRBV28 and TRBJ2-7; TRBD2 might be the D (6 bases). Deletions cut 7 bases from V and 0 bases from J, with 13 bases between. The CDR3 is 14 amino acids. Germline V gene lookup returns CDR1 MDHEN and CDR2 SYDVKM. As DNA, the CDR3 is TGTGCCAGCACTACGGGAGTTCCCTCCTACGAGCAGTACTTC. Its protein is CASTTGVPSYEQYF.

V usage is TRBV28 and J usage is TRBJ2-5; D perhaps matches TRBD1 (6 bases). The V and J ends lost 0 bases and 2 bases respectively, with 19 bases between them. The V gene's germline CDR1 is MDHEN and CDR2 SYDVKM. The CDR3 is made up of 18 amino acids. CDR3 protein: CASSLWGKDSSPQETQYF. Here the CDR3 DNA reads TGTGCCAGCAGTTTATGGGGAAAGGACAGTAGTCCACAAGAGACCCAGTACTTC.

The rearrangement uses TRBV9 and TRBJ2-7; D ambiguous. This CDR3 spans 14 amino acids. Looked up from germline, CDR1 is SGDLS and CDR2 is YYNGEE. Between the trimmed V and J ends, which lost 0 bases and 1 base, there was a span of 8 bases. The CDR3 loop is CASSVGLVSYEQYF. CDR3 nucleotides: TGTGCCAGCAGCGTAGGCCTGGTTTCCTACGAGCAGTACTTC.

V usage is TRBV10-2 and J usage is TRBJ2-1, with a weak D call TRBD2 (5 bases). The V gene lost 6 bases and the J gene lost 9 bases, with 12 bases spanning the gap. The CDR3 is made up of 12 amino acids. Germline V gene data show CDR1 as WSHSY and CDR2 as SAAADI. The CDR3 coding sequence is TGCGCCAGCAGCATTAGCGTTGGTGAGCAGTTCTTC. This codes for CASSISVGEQFF.

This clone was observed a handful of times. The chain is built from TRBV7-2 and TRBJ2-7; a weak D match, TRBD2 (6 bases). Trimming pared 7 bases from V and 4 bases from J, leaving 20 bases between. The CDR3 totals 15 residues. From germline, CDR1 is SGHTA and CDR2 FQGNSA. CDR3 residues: CASNPRGDGAYEQYF. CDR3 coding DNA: TGTGCCAGCAACCCACGCGGGGACGGTGCTTACGAGCAGTACTTC.

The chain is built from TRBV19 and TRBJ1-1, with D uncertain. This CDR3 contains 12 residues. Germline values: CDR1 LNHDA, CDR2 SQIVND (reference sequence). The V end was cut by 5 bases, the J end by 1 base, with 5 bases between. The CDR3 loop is CASSFPNTEAFF. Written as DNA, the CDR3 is TGTGCCAGTAGTTTTCCGAACACTGAAGCTTTCTTT.

For the CDR3, the DNA is TGTGCTAGTGGTTTGGGGACTAGCAGGGTCTTAAATGAGCAGTTCTTC. Protein: CASGLGTSRVLNEQFF. This chain links TRBV12-5 with TRBJ2-1; 8 bases line up with TRBD2. The germline V gene has CDR1 LGHNT and CDR2 FRNRAP. J gave up 7 bases and V 1 base, and 9 bases lay outside the gene matches. The CDR3 is made up of 16 amino acids. Based on the CDR3 plus reference TRBV12-5 and TRBJ2-1, the full variable domain is DARVTQTPRHKVTEMGQEVTMRCQPILGHNTVFWYRQTMMQGLELLAYFRNRAPLDDSGMPKDRFSAEMPDATLATLKIQPSEPRDSAVYFCASGLGTSRVLNEQFFGPGTRLTVL.

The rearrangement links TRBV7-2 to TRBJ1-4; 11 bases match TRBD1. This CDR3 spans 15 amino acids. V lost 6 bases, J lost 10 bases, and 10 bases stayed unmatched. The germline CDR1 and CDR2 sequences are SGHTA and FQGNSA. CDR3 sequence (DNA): TGTGCCAGCAGGCCACCGGGACAGGGGGAGGGAAAACTGTTTTTT. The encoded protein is CASRPPGQGEGKLFF. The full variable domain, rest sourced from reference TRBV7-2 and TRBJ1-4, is GAGVSQSPSNKVTEKGKDVELRCDPISGHTALYWYRQSLGQGLEFLIYFQGNSAPDKSGLPSDRFSAERTGGSVSTLTIQRTQQEDSAVYLCASRPPGQGEGKLFFGSGTQLSVL.

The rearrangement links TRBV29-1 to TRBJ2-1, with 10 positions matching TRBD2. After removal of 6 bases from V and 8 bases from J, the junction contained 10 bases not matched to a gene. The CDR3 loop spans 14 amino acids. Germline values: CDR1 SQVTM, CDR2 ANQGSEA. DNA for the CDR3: TGCAGCGTGGCCTTGAGCGGGAGGGACCATGAGCAGTTCTTC. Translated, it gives CSVALSGRDHEQFF.

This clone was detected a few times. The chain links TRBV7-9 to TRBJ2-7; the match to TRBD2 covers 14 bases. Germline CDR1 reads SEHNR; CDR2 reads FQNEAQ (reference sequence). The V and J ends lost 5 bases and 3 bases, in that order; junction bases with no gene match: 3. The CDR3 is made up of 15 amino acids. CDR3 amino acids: CASSVGTSGSYEQYF. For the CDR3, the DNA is TGTGCCAGCAGCGTCGGGACTAGCGGGAGCTACGAGCAGTACTTC. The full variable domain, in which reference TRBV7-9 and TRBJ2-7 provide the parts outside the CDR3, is DTGVSQNPRHKITKRGQNVTFRCDPISEHNRLYWYRQTLGQGPEFLTYFQNEAQLEKSRLLSDRFSAERPKGSFSTLEIQRTEQGDSAMYLCASSVGTSGSYEQYFGPGTRLTVT.

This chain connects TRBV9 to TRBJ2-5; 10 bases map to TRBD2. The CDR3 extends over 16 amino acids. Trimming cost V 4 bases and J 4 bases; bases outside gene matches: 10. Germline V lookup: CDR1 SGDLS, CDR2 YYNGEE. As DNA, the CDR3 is TGTGCCAGCAGCTTCGAACTAGCGGGGTTTGGAGAGACCCAGTACTTC. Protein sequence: CASSFELAGFGETQYF. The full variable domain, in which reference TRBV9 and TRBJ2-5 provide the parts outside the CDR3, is DSGVTQTPKHLITATGQRVTLRCSPRSGDLSVYWYQQSLDQGLQFLIQYYNGEERAKGNILERFSAQQFPDLHSELNLSSLELGDSALYFCASSFELAGFGETQYFGPGTRLLVL.

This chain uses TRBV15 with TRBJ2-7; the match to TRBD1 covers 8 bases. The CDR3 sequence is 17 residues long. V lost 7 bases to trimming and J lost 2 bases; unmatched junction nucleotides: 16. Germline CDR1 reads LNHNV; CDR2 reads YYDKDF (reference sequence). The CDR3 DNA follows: TGTGCCACCACGCAAACGAACCCCGGGACAGGTACCTACGAGCAGTACTTC. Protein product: CATTQTNPGTGTYEQYF.

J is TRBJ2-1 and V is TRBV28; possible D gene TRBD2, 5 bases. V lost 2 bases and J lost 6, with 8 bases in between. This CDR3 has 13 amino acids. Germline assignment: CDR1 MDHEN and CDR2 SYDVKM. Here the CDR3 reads CASSLRLANEQFF. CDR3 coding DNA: TGTGCCAGCAGTTTACGGCTAGCCAATGAGCAGTTCTTC.

For the CDR3, the DNA is TGTGCCAGCAGCGCCCTCCCAGCAGGAAACACAGATACGCAGTATTTT. Translation: CASSALPAGNTDTQYF. The J gene is TRBJ2-3, the V gene TRBV9, with no clear D. The germline V gene encodes CDR1 SGDLS and CDR2 YYNGEE. The CDR3 has 16 amino acids. Trimming pared 3 bases from V and 2 bases from J, leaving 16 bases between.